This T cell receptor beta chain appears in the sequencing data of a study of T cell changes during pregnancy in multiple sclerosis. Looked up from germline, CDR1 is MNHEY and CDR2 is SMNVEV (reference sequence). With 6 bases clipped from V and 9 bases from J, the junction kept 1 base outside the gene matches. This CDR3 is built from 12 residues. Here immunoSEQ multiplex PCR was the method, and the copy in TCRdb shows in-frame clones only, minus some. This table has roughly 42,000 clones, roughly 90% appearing once. V gene TRBV27 combines with J gene TRBJ1-6; 8 bases are a match to TRBD1. Specimen: CD8+ T cells from peripheral blood mononuclear cells, collected in the third trimester of pregnancy. The receptor was derived from a female donor with multiple sclerosis, enrolled in a pregnancy study. As DNA, the CDR3 is TGTGCCAGCAGCACAGGGGGTTCACCCCTCCACTTT. It translates to CASSTGGSPLHF.